This section outlines one T cell receptor beta chain sequence together with its context. Its antigen is unidentified. This sample stems from a study of cytomegalovirus exposure and HLA in healthy donors. Broader study findings: A later analysis showed that HLA-associated TCR beta chains had undergone more clonal expansion than equally common others. TCR beta V- and J-gene trimming, according to a later analysis, was linked to a missense DCLRE1C variant. TRBV6-2, TRBV6-3 and some other V segments were excluded as indistinguishable.

The CDR3 is 15 amino acids. Germline lookup yields CDR1 SGDLS and CDR2 YYNGEE. Trimming left V 3 bases short and J 5 bases short, with 14 bases between. PCR amplification relied on 60 Vbeta primers (plus 13 Jbeta primers). The repertoire was sequenced with immunoSEQ multiplex PCR; TCRdb's copy has only in-frame clones and lacks some. The sample holds around 140,000 clones; about 74% are singletons and the top ten take approximately 13%. Healthy people donating bone marrow made up the donors. Sequenced material: PBMCs. V gene TRBV9 combines with J gene TRBJ1-4; no reliable D call. The sequence derives from a middle-aged man in good health and CMV-seropositive. The CDR3 DNA reads as TGTGCCAGCAGCGCAAACAGCGGTATGAATGAAAAACTGTTTTTT. This sequence encodes CASSANSGMNEKLFF.